This TCR beta chain was documented in a study of T cells in Graves' hyperthyroidism and ophthalmopathy (dated by TCRdb to between 2017 and 2020). For the study in its entirety: Peripheral blood samples were taken at the time of initial diagnosis, prior to any treatment. To identify TCR V-J signatures that set the groups apart, the researchers used a discovery cohort of 90 to 100 patients, made up of roughly 40 with Graves' ophthalmopathy and approximately 57 with stable Graves' hyperthyroidism. Prospective prediction of ophthalmopathy was tested in an independent validation cohort consisting of 18 to 20 hyperthyroidism patients and approximately 16 patients who later progressed to ophthalmopathy. The roughly 91 discovery patients were randomly divided into training and test sets at a 7:3 ratio. In about 6 Graves' hyperthyroidism patients, the study also compared T-cell repertoires from thyroid tissue with T-cell repertoires from blood. Once sampling was done, hyperthyroidism patients were given methimazole at a starting dose of 30 mg daily, whereas ophthalmopathy patients were given high-dose intravenous methylprednisolone. According to the paper, TCR Vbeta CDR3 sequencing was carried out on 135 peripheral blood samples, which came from more than 40 ophthalmopathy, around 75 hyperthyroidism and around 17 progressor patients. The research as a whole found: In validation, the model predicted progression to ophthalmopathy with 55% to 71% sensitivity and about 72% specificity, a median of roughly seven months before onset. Most expanded thyroid clonotypes (frequency above 0.001) were also detected in blood, suggesting blood repertoires may reflect thyroid immune responses. No statistical method was used to set the sample size in advance, and investigators knew the group allocation. A model built on a 13 V-J signature distinguished ophthalmopathy from stable hyperthyroidism, reaching 85% to 90% sensitivity and about 81% specificity in cross-validation and 80%/75% in testing.

Concerning this clonotype: Its antigen is still unknown. Base qualities are not at hand, and no much larger clone is one base apart.

Graves' hyperthyroidism was defined as stable when no progression to ophthalmopathy occurred over 18 months of follow-up. Hyperthyroidism patients were newly diagnosed, with disease duration under 2 months, and aged 18 to 65 years. The study excluded patients with uncontrolled infections, other autoimmune diseases, pregnancy or lactation. Diagnoses were established on the basis of clinical symptoms, serum thyroxine and TRAb, thyroid ultrasound, and orbital computed tomography. Ficoll-Paque density gradient centrifugation was used to isolate PBMCs from 8.5 to 10 ml of fresh peripheral blood. Total RNA was extracted with Trizol reagent, and quality was checked on an Agilent 2100 Bioanalyzer. As encoded in the germline V gene (reference sequence), CDR1 is SGHNT while CDR2 is YYREEE. At the junction V is shortened by 4 bases and J by 8 bases; bases outside the gene matches: 9. The CDR3 contains 15 residues, cysteine and phenylalanine counted. Only the CDR3 DNA is retained, 45 bases long and in frame from the first base.

The TCR beta CDR3 regions were amplified from RNA transcripts. The first round of RT-PCR for the TCR CDR3 was performed with the HTBI primer set and the Qiagen OneStep RT-PCR kit. The libraries were constructed in a second round of multiplex PCR and then size-selected and purified. Libraries were sequenced paired-end with 100 bp reads on an Illumina HiSeq2000. The paper's processing steps were these. SOAPnuke was used to process the raw data, removing reads that contained adapters or uncalled bases, had a mean Phred below 15, or lacked an exact match to the constant primer or identifier. High-quality paired reads were merged with COPE v1.2.5, and unique nucleotide sequences were defined as clonotypes. Clonotypes were aligned to IMGT TRBV, TRBD and TRBJ reference segments using MiTCR v1.1. Only V-J combinations with frequency above 0.0001, covering about 99% of repertoires, were analysed. A TCS score was defined as the ratio of F50 (clonal expansion) to E x V (chaos), with BLOSUM62-based TCRdist applied between CDR3 peptides within each V-J. Welch's t-statistics and random forest reduced around 550 V-J features to about 13, which were used in a naive Bayes classifier (R e1071). TCRdb passed the public sequencing reads through fastp at Q25 and MiXCR, retaining productive beta sequences. Duplicate CDR3 protein sequences are folded into a single record with the most common DNA and genes. None of the V and J calls come from the authors' own analysis; TCRdb made them. A total of 370,000 or so distinct CDR3 sequences appear in this sample, 25% of them only once. Together, the top ten hold roughly 80% of the sample.

The specimen sequenced was blood. This clonotype was sampled from a man over 45 with Graves' hyperthyroidism. The V and J genes are TRBV5-4 and TRBJ1-4; 9 bases in the middle match TRBD1. CDR3 sequence: CASSEQGAVGEKLFF. The base sequence is TGTGCCAGCAGCGAACAGGGGGCGGTGGGGGAAAAACTGTTTTTT.